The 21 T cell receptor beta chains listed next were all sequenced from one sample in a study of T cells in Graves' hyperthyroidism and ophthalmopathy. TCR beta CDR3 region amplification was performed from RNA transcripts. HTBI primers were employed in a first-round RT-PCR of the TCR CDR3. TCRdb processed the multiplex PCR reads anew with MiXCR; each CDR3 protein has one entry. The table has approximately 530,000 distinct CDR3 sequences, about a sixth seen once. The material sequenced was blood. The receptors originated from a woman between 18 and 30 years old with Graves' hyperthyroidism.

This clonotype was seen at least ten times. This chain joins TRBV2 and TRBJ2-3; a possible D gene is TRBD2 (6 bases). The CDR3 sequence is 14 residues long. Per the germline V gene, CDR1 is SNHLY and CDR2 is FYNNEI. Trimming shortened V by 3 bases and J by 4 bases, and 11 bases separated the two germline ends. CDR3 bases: TGTGCCAGCAGTGAGGCTAGCGCGGCAGATACGCAGTATTTT. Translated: CASSEASAADTQYF.

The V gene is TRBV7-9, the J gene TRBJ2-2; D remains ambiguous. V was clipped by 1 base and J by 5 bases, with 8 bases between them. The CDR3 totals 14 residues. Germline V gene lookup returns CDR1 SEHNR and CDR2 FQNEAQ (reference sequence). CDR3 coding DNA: TGTGCCAGCAGCTTAGGTTCAGTTACCGGGGAGCTGTTTTTT. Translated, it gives CASSLGSVTGELFF.

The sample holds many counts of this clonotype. DNA of the CDR3: TGTGCCAGCAACGCAAACACAGGGGGCAGGCAGCCCCAGCATTTT. This sequence encodes CASNANTGGRQPQHF. The chain recombines TRBV7-2 with TRBJ1-5; 9 bases match TRBD1. The CDR3 extends over 15 amino acids. Germline-derived CDR1 and CDR2 are SGHTA and FQGNSA. J lost 7 bases, V lost 7 bases, and 11 bases had no gene match.

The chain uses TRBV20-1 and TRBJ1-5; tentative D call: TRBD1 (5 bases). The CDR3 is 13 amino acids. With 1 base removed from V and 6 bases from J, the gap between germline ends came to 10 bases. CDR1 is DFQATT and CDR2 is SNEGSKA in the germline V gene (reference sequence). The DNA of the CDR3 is TGCAGTGCTAGAGTTCCAGGGAGTCAGCCCCAGCATTTT. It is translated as CSARVPGSQPQHF.

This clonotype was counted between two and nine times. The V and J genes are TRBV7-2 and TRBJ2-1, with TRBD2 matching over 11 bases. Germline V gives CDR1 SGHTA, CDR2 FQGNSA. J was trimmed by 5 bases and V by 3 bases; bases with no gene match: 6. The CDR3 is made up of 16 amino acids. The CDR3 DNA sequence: TGTGCCAGCAGCTTCGTGGCTAGCGGGAGGCACAATGAGCAGTTCTTC. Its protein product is CASSFVASGRHNEQFF.

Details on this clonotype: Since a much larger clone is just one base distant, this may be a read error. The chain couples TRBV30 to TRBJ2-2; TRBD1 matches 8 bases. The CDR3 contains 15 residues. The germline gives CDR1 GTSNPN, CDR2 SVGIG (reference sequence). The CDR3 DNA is TGTGCCTGGATGCTTGGACAGGGCAACACCGGGGGGCTGTTTTTT. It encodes CAWMLGQGNTGGLFF.

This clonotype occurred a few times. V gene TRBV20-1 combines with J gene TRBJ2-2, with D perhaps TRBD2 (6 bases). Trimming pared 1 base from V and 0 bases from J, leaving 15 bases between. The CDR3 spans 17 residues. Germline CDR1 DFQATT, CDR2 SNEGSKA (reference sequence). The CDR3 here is CSARGAGGSANTGELFF. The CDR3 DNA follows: TGCAGTGCTAGAGGGGCCGGGGGATCCGCGAACACCGGGGAGCTGTTTTTT.

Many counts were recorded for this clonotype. This CDR3 is CASSLGRTSSYEQYF. As DNA, the CDR3 is TGTGCCAGCAGCTTAGGGCGGACTAGCTCCTACGAGCAGTACTTC. This chain uses TRBV7-9 with TRBJ2-7; TRBD2 agrees at 7 bases. This CDR3 has 15 amino acids. V lost 1 base and J lost 0; bases outside the gene matches: 3. In germline, CDR1 is SEHNR, CDR2 FQNEAQ (reference sequence).

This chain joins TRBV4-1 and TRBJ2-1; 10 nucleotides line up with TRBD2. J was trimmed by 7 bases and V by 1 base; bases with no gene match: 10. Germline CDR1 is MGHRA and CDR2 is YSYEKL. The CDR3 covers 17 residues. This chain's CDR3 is CASSQGRQRGGSNEQFF. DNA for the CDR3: TGCGCCAGCAGCCAAGGGAGGCAGCGGGGGGGCTCGAATGAGCAGTTCTTC.

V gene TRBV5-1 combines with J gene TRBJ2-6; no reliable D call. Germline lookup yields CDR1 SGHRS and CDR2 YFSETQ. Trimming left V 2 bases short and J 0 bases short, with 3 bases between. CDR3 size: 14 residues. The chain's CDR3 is CASSFISGANVLTF. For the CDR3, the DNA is TGCGCCAGCAGCTTCATCTCTGGGGCCAACGTCCTGACTTTC. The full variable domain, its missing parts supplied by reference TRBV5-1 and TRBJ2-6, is KAGVTQTPRYLIKTRGQQVTLSCSPISGHRSVSWYQQTPGQGLQFLFEYFSETQRNKGNFPGRFSGRQFSNSRSEMNVSTLELGDSALYLCASSFISGANVLTFGAGSRLTVL.

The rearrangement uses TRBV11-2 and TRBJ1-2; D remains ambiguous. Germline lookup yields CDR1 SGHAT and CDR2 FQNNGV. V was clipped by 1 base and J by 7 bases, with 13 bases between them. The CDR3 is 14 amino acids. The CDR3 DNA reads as TGTGCCAGCAGCTTAGGTCGGGGAGTGGGTGGCTACACCTTC. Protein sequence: CASSLGRGVGGYTF.

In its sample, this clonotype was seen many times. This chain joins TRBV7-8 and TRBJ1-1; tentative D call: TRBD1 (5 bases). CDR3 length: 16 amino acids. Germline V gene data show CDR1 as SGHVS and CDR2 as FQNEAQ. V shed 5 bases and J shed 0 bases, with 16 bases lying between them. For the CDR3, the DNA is TGTGCCAGCAGCCGGCTCGGGGGTAAGATGAACACTGAAGCTTTCTTT. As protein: CASSRLGGKMNTEAFF. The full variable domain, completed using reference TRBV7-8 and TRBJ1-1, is GAGVSQSPRYKVAKRGQDVALRCDPISGHVSLFWYQQALGQGPEFLTYFQNEAQLDKSGLPSDRFFAERPEGSVSTLKIQRTQQEDSAVYLCASSRLGGKMNTEAFFGQGTRLTVV.

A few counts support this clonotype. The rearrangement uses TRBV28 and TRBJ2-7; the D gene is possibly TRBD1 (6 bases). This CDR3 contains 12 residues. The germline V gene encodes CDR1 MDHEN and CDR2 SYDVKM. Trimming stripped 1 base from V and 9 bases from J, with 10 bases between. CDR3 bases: TGTGCCAGCAGTTTATACAGGGACGGGCAGTACTTC. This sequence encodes CASSLYRDGQYF.

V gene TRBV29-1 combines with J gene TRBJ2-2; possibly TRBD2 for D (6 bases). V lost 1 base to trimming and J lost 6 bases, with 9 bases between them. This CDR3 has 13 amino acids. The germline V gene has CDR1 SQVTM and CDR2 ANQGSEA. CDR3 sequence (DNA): TGCAGCGTTGAAGTTAGCGGCGCCGGGGAGCTGTTTTTT. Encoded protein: CSVEVSGAGELFF.

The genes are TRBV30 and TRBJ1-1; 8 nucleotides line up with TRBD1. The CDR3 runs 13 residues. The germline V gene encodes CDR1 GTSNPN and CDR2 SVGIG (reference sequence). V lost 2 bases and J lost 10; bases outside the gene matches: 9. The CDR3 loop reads CAWSYGQGGGAFF. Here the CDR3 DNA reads TGTGCCTGGAGTTACGGACAGGGAGGGGGAGCTTTCTTT.

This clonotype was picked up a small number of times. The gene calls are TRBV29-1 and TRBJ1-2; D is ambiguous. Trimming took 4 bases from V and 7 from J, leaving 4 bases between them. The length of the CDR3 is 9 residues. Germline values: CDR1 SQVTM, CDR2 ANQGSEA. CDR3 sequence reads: CSVGGGYTF. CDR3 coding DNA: TGCAGCGTTGGGGGTGGCTACACCTTC.

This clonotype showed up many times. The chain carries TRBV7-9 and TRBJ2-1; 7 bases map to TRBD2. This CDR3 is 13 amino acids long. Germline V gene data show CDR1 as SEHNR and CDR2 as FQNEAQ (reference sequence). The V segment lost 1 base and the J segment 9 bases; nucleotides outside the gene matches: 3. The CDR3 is CASSLGGGVEQFF. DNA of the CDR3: TGTGCCAGCAGCTTAGGGGGGGGGGTTGAGCAGTTCTTC.

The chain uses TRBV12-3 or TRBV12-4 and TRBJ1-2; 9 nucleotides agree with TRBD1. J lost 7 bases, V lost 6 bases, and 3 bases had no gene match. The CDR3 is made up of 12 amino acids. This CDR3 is CASRDRGCGYTF. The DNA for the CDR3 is TGTGCCAGCAGGGACAGGGGTTGTGGCTACACCTTC.

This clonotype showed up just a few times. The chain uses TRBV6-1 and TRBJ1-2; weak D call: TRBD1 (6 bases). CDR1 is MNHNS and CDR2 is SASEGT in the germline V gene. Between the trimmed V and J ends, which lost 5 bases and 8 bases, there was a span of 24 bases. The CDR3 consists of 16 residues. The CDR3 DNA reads TGTGCCAGCAGTTTCCTACTCCACCGGGGGGCAGAGGGCTACACCTTC. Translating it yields CASSFLLHRGAEGYTF.

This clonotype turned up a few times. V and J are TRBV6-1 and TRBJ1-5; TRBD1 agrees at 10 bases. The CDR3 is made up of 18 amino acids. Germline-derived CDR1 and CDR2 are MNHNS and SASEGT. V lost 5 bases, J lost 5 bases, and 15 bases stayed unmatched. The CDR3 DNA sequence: TGTGCCAGCAGTAAACCGGGACAGGGGTCTGCGGCCTATCAGCCCCAGCATTTT. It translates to CASSKPGQGSAAYQPQHF.

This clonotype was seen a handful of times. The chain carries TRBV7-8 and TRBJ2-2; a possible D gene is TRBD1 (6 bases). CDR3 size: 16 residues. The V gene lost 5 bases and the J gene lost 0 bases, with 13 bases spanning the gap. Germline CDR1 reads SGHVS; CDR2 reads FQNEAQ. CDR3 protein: CASSPRTVANTGELFF. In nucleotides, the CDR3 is TGTGCCAGCAGCCCCCGGACAGTGGCGAACACCGGGGAGCTGTTTTTT.